Below are 7 T cell receptor beta chains sequenced from a single sample in a study of T-cell memory formation after mild COVID-19. TCRdb re-called the 5' RACE reads with MiXCR, one entry per CDR3 protein. In the table there are 250,000 to 350,000 distinct CDR3 sequences, more than 13% of which are singletons. Source material: PBMCs or a T cell subset sorted from them (not recorded which). These receptor sequences come from a man between 18 and 29 years old who had mild COVID-19 (a few samples of this study predate the infection). Cell type and time point are not known.

This clonotype was recorded a few times. This chain connects TRBV7-9 to TRBJ1-4; D not certain. Per the germline V gene, CDR1 is SEHNR and CDR2 is FQNEAQ (reference sequence). The CDR3 loop spans 14 amino acids. The V gene lost 1 base and the J gene lost 5 bases, with 8 bases spanning the gap. CDR3 loop: CASSLVEANEKLFF. The DNA of the CDR3 is TGTGCCAGCAGCTTAGTGGAGGCCAATGAAAAACTGTTTTTT.

About this clonotype itself: A much larger clone sits a single nucleotide away, making a read error possible. This chain's CDR3 is CASSTWRHINTGELFF. The CDR3, as DNA: TGTGCCAGCAGTACCTGGCGGCACATTAACACCGGGGAGCTGTTTTTT. The V and J genes are TRBV6-1 and TRBJ2-2, with D unresolved. This CDR3 has 16 amino acids. V shed 5 bases and J shed 2 bases, with 15 bases lying between them. The germline V gene has CDR1 MNHNS and CDR2 SASEGT.

The gene calls are TRBV4-2 and TRBJ2-3; D perhaps matches TRBD2 (6 bases). This CDR3 contains 16 residues. Germline assignment: CDR1 LGHNA and CDR2 YNFKEQ. V was trimmed by 3 bases and J by 3 bases, leaving 16 bases between them. The CDR3 DNA sequence: TGTGCCAGCAGCCAGGAACGGAGGCTAGCGACAGATACGCAGTATTTT. Translating it yields CASSQERRLATDTQYF.

The chain combines TRBV5-1 with TRBJ2-4; 8 bases fit TRBD2. Germline CDR1 is SGHRS and CDR2 is YFSETQ. The V segment lost 4 bases and the J segment 3 bases; nucleotides outside the gene matches: 6. CDR3 length: 15 residues. The CDR3 nucleotides are TGCGCCAGCAGCCCCGTCGGGGGGGGCAAAAACATTCAGTACTTC. Translated: CASSPVGGGKNIQYF. Together with reference TRBV5-1 and TRBJ2-4, the CDR3 gives the full variable domain: KAGVTQTPRYLIKTRGQQVTLSCSPISGHRSVSWYQQTPGQGLQFLFEYFSETQRNKGNFPGRFSGRQFSNSRSEMNVSTLELGDSALYLCASSPVGGGKNIQYFGAGTRLSVL.

There are a few counts of this clonotype. DNA for the CDR3: TGTGCCATCAGGACAGGGGATCGAGAAAAACTGTTTTTT. It translates to CAIRTGDREKLFF. The rearrangement joins TRBV10-3 to TRBJ1-4, with 8 bases matching TRBD1. Germline-derived CDR1 and CDR2 are ENHRY and SYGVKD. The CDR3 spans 13 residues. Germline trimming cut 6 bases from V and 8 bases from J; bases unmatched to any gene: 5.

This clonotype was observed a handful of times. The V call is TRBV21-1, the J call TRBJ1-2; TRBD1 reflects the table's D call only, with no check against the DNA. TRBV21-1 is noted as a pseudogene. The CDR3 sequence is 14 residues long. CDR3 in DNA: TGTGCCAGCACAATGGGGCAGGGGAACTATGGCTACACCTTC. This translates into CASTMGQGNYGYTF.

There are a few counts of this clonotype. This sequence joins TRBV7-3 and TRBJ2-1, with unresolved D. Germline-derived CDR1 and CDR2 are SGHTA and FQGTGA. The CDR3 totals 13 residues. Trimming took off 5 bases at V and 6 bases at J, with 11 bases between the two ends. The chain's CDR3 is CASSDLRVNEQFF. The CDR3 DNA sequence: TGTGCCAGCAGCGACCTCCGGGTCAATGAGCAGTTCTTC.